Each of the 18 T cell receptor beta chains below was sequenced from the same sample in a study. In TCRdb, the 5' RACE reads were re-called with MiXCR into one record per CDR3 protein. The table records tens of thousands of distinct CDR3 sequences, 30% of them present only once. The sample consisted of tumor-infiltrating naive CD4+ T cells sorted from the breast tumor. The subset denotes: naive CD4+ T cells, CD4+CD45RA+CD25-. The receptors shown here come from a female donor with breast cancer.

This clonotype turned up a few times. CDR3 nucleotides: TGTGCCAGCTCACTTTCGTCGCTGGGCCCCTCCTACAATGAGCAGTTCTTC. Translation: CASSLSSLGPSYNEQFF. The chain has TRBV18 and TRBJ2-1; D remains unclear. Trimming shortened V by 4 bases and J by 0 bases, and 16 bases separated the two germline ends. Germline-derived CDR1 and CDR2 are KGHSH and LQKENI. The CDR3 is 17 amino acids.

CDR3 bases: TGCAGTGCCTTGGAGGGATCCTCATACGAGCAGTACTTC. Amino acids: CSALEGSSYEQYF. The chain links TRBV20-1 to TRBJ2-7, with TRBD2 as a possible D gene (6 bases). With 6 bases removed from V and 4 bases from J, the gap between germline ends came to 16 bases. The CDR3 runs 13 residues. Germline V lookup: CDR1 DFQATT, CDR2 SNEGSKA (reference sequence).

The chain has TRBV20-1 and TRBJ2-3, with 14 bases matching TRBD2. The CDR3 covers 12 residues. CDR1 DFQATT and CDR2 SNEGSKA come from the germline V gene (reference sequence). J gave up 6 bases and V 7 bases, and 0 bases lay outside the gene matches. CDR3 coding DNA: TGCAGTGGGACTAGCGGGAGGGATACGCAGTATTTT. It encodes CSGTSGRDTQYF.

This chain links TRBV11-1 with TRBJ2-1; 10 bases agree with TRBD2. Germline CDR1 SGHAT, CDR2 FQDESV (reference sequence). V was pared by 4 bases and J by 4 bases, with 7 bases of the junction left unmatched. The CDR3 has 16 amino acids. The CDR3 DNA is TGTGCCAGCAGCTCCCCACTAGCGGGGCTATACAATGAGCAGTTCTTC. Encoded protein: CASSSPLAGLYNEQFF. The entire variable domain, with the rest obtained from reference TRBV11-1 and TRBJ2-1, is as follows: EAEVAQSPRYKITEKSQAVAFWCDPISGHATLYWYRQILGQGPELLVQFQDESVVDDSQLPKDRFSAERLKGVDSTLKIQPAELGDSAMYLCASSSPLAGLYNEQFFGPGTRLTVL.

This clonotype has a handful of counts. This chain connects TRBV6-5 to TRBJ2-1; TRBD1 matches at 7 bases. Trimming cost V 4 bases and J 7 bases; bases outside gene matches: 7. The CDR3 totals 14 residues. Germline V gene sequence: CDR1 MNHEY, CDR2 SVGAGI. CDR3 protein: CASSSRGRLNEQFF. Here the CDR3 DNA reads TGTGCCAGCAGTTCGAGGGGGCGCCTAAATGAGCAGTTCTTC.

Note on this clonotype: A much larger clone lies one base from this, so it may be a read error. The genes are TRBV11-2 and TRBJ2-7; D is unclear. Trimming cost V 5 bases and J 6 bases, with 14 bases left between them. Germline CDR1 SGHAT, CDR2 FQNNGV. The CDR3 has 13 residues. CDR3: CASSLALGCEQYF. The CDR3, as DNA: TGTGCCAGCAGCCTTGCCTTGGGTTGCGAGCAGTACTTC. Using reference TRBV11-2 and TRBJ2-7 for the parts outside the CDR3, the full variable domain is EAGVAQSPRYKIIEKRQSVAFWCNPISGHATLYWYQQILGQGPKLLIQFQNNGVVDDSQLPKDRFSAERLKGVDSTLKIQPAKLEDSAVYLCASSLALGCEQYFGPGTRLTVT.

This clonotype was found a few times. The chain uses TRBV12-3 or TRBV12-4 and TRBJ2-1, with D possibly matching TRBD1 (5 bases). The CDR3 covers 16 residues. V was clipped by 3 bases and J by 9 bases, with 21 bases between them. The chain's CDR3 is CASSFLTGGRVGEQFF. The CDR3 DNA follows: TGTGCCAGCAGTTTCCTCACAGGCGGCCGAGTCGGTGAGCAGTTCTTC.

This clonotype was detected a few times. The V call is TRBV7-3, the J call TRBJ1-1; tentatively, D is TRBD1 (5 bases). The germline V and J ends were trimmed by 2 bases and 0 bases, with 13 bases remaining between them. CDR3 size: 16 residues. Germline lookup yields CDR1 SGHTA and CDR2 FQGTGA. The CDR3 spells CASSLDPRGMNTEAFF. CDR3 nucleotides: TGTGCCAGCAGCTTAGATCCCCGGGGGATGAACACTGAAGCTTTCTTT.

Concerning this clonotype itself: A much larger clonotype is one base distant, so this may be a read error. V gene TRBV4-1 combines with J gene TRBJ2-7; no clear D. With 4 bases removed from V and 3 bases from J, the gap between germline ends came to 10 bases. The CDR3 totals 13 residues. CDR1 and CDR2 (germline): MGHRA, YSYEKL. Here the CDR3 reads CASSPANDYEQYF. The CDR3 DNA reads TGCGCCAGCAGCCCGGCCAATGACTACGAGCAGTACTTC.

At least ten counts were recorded for this clonotype. The chain joins TRBV28 to TRBJ2-7; the D gene is possibly TRBD2 (5 bases). Germline CDR1 MDHEN, CDR2 SYDVKM. This CDR3 has 12 residues. Trimming removed 8 bases from V and 3 bases from J, with 11 bases in between. The CDR3 bases are TGTGCCAGCGGACTGTTGTACTACGAGCAGTACTTC. It codes for CASGLLYYEQYF.

On this clonotype: It may be a read error: a sequence one base away is much more abundant. The V call is TRBV5-1, the J call TRBJ2-3; tentative D call: TRBD2 (6 bases). CDR3 length: 13 residues. Between the trimmed V and J ends, which lost 6 bases and 2 bases, there was a span of 10 bases. The V gene's germline CDR1 is SGHRS and CDR2 YFSETQ. CDR3 region: CASNTGDTDTQYF. The CDR3 DNA reads TGCGCCAGCAACACGGGGGACACAGATACGCAGTATTTT. Complete variable domain (other parts from reference TRBV5-1 and TRBJ2-3): KAGVTQTPRYLIKTRGQQVTLSCSPISGHRSVSWYQQTPGQGLQFLFEYFSETQRNKGNFPGRFSGRQFSNSRSEMNVSTLELGDSALYLCASNTGDTDTQYFGPGTRLTVL.

This clonotype has just a few counts. A read error may be the cause here, since a much bigger clone is one base away. The chain has TRBV7-2 and TRBJ1-2; no clear D gene. CDR3 length: 13 amino acids. The germline CDR1 and CDR2 sequences are SGHTA and FQGNSA. V lost 4 bases to trimming and J lost 10 bases, with 16 bases between them. The CDR3 protein is CASSSWPAEDYTF. The CDR3, as DNA: TGTGCCAGCAGCTCCTGGCCAGCGGAGGACTACACCTTC.

The chain joins TRBV24-1 to TRBJ2-3, with 9 bases that match TRBD1. The CDR3 spans 16 residues. Germline trimming cut 3 bases from V and 2 bases from J; bases unmatched to any gene: 5. Looked up from germline, CDR1 is KGHDR and CDR2 is SFDVKD. CDR3 protein: CATSDPGQGLTDTQYF. The CDR3 DNA reads as TGTGCCACCAGTGATCCGGGACAGGGCCTCACAGATACGCAGTATTTT.

This clonotype showed up many times. CDR3 in DNA: TGTGCCAGCAAGGGGGCAGGGAAAAGCTATGGCTACACCTTC. Protein product: CASKGAGKSYGYTF. The V gene is TRBV6-5, the J gene TRBJ1-2; 7 bases line up with TRBD1. CDR3 length: 14 amino acids. V dropped 7 bases and J dropped 4; count of bases not matched to a gene: 9. Germline values: CDR1 MNHEY, CDR2 SVGAGI.

The table lists this clonotype with many counts. In DNA, the CDR3 is TGTGCCAGTAGTATTGGGGACAGGGAAAGAGGCACTGAAGCTTTCTTT. It specifies CASSIGDRERGTEAFF. This chain uses TRBV19 with TRBJ1-1, with TRBD1 identical over 9 bases. Germline values: CDR1 LNHDA, CDR2 SQIVND (reference sequence). CDR3 length equals 16 residues. Germline trimming cut 3 bases from V and 4 bases from J; bases unmatched to any gene: 9.

Comments on this clonotype: One end of the junction is discordant with germline, which a read error may explain. The rearrangement links TRBV7-9 to TRBJ2-1, with TRBD2 matching over 7 bases. In germline, CDR1 is SEHNR, CDR2 FQNEAQ (reference sequence). This CDR3 region has 18 residues. Here the CDR3 reads CTSSDRLASISSYNEQFF. CDR3 sequence (DNA): TGTACCAGCAGCGACCGACTAGCTTCGATAAGCTCCTACAATGAGCAGTTCTTC.

This clonotype was counted a few times. The rearrangement links TRBV12-3 or TRBV12-4 to TRBJ1-1; D unclear. This CDR3 is 14 amino acids long. The V end was cut by 6 bases, the J end by 0 bases, with 11 bases between. The CDR3 region has the DNA TGTGCCAGCAGGACCCTCGGGGTGAACACTGAAGCTTTCTTT. It codes for CASRTLGVNTEAFF.

By share, this clonotype ranks as medium-sized. The chain has TRBV12-3 or TRBV12-4 and TRBJ2-1; 9 bases align to TRBD1. After removal of 5 bases from V and 5 bases from J, the junction contained 10 bases not matched to a gene. There are 16 residues in the CDR3. For the CDR3, the DNA is TGTGCCAGCAGTCCATCCTTGGGACAGGGAAACAATGAGCAGTTCTTC. It translates to CASSPSLGQGNNEQFF.